The 26 T cell receptor beta chains reported below all come from one sample, sequenced in a study of CD8+CD57+ T cells in acquired aplastic anemia. Both TCR beta VDJ combination and CDR3 sequence profiling were carried out. Genomic DNA was the template for this profiling. Using its own MiXCR run on the reads, TCRdb lists one record per CDR3 protein. The repertoire consists of 150,000 to 200,000 distinct CDR3 sequences, with 50% to 75% occurring once and the leading ten covering under 60%. The sequenced sample consisted of sorted CD4+, CD8+, or CD8+CD57+ T cells (not recorded which) from PBMCs. These receptors were obtained from a human donor in good health.

The chain is built from TRBV2 and TRBJ1-2, with TRBD1 identical over 10 bases. Losses at the gene ends were 3 bases for V and 6 bases for J; bases not matched to a gene: 4. CDR3 length equals 14 residues. The germline gives CDR1 SNHLY, CDR2 FYNNEI. This CDR3 is CASSEGQGINGYTF. CDR3 DNA: TGTGCCAGCAGTGAGGGACAGGGGATTAATGGCTACACCTTC.

This clonotype was observed at least ten times. CDR3 protein: CASSPSGLAGETQYF. The CDR3 DNA reads TGTGCCAGCAGCCCCTCGGGACTAGCAGGGGAGACCCAGTACTTC. The gene calls are TRBV7-3 and TRBJ2-5; 9 bases line up with TRBD2. CDR3 size: 15 residues. Unmatched junction bases numbered 9, after V lost 5 bases and J lost 5 bases. Germline values: CDR1 SGHTA, CDR2 FQGTGA.

The chain employs TRBV5-8 and TRBJ1-5, with a possible D match to TRBD1 (5 bases). V was pared by 0 bases and J by 1 base, with 8 bases between. Germline CDR1 is SGHTS and CDR2 is YDEGEE. This CDR3 has 15 amino acids. CDR3 bases: TGTGCCAGCAGCTTGGGACAGACCAGCAATCAGCCCCAGCATTTT. It specifies CASSLGQTSNQPQHF.

This clonotype was counted once. The chain employs TRBV7-9 and TRBJ2-7; D is undetermined. CDR3 length: 12 residues. V gave up 2 bases and J gave up 6 bases, with 8 bases separating them. CDR1 and CDR2 (germline): SEHNR, FQNEAQ (reference sequence). In nucleotides, the CDR3 is TGTGCCAGCAGCTTAACGCGTGGCGAGCAGTACTTC. This translates into CASSLTRGEQYF. Looking up the rest from reference TRBV7-9 and TRBJ2-7 gives the full variable domain: DTGVSQNPRHKITKRGQNVTFRCDPISEHNRLYWYRQTLGQGPEFLTYFQNEAQLEKSRLLSDRFSAERPKGSFSTLEIQRTEQGDSAMYLCASSLTRGEQYFGPGTRLTVT.

This clonotype came up a few times. The V call is TRBV7-3, the J call TRBJ2-7; 8 positions match TRBD2. The J segment lost 7 bases and the V segment lost 5 bases, leaving 13 bases of the junction unmatched. From germline, CDR1 is SGHTA and CDR2 FQGTGA. This CDR3 region has 15 residues. In DNA form, the CDR3 reads TGTGCCAGCAGCCGGGGGGGCTTATCGTCGGGGGAGCAGTACTTC. It specifies CASSRGGLSSGEQYF. The variable domain in full, with the rest retrieved from reference TRBV7-3 and TRBJ2-7, is GAGVSQTPSNKVTEKGKYVELRCDPISGHTALYWYRQSLGQGPEFLIYFQGTGAADDSGLPNDRFFAVRPEGSVSTLKIQRTERGDSAVYLCASSRGGLSSGEQYFGPGTRLTVT.

This chain uses TRBV25-1 with TRBJ2-5, with 7 bases identical to TRBD2. The CDR3 covers 11 residues. Germline-derived CDR1 and CDR2 are MGHDK and SYGVNS. J lost 5 bases, V lost 8 bases, and 2 bases had no gene match. CDR3 sequence reads: CASGGGETQYF. Written as DNA, the CDR3 is TGTGCCAGCGGGGGAGGGGAGACCCAGTACTTC.

This clonotype was detected only once. V gene TRBV5-5 combines with J gene TRBJ2-7; D unresolved. Deletions cut 1 base from V and 4 bases from J, with 15 bases between. The CDR3 has 15 residues. Germline V CDR1 and CDR2: SGHKS, YYEKEE (reference sequence). CDR3 nucleotide sequence: TGTGCCAGCAGCTTGTTCATTACAATCGATTACGAGCAGTACTTC. It specifies CASSLFITIDYEQYF.

With regard to this clonotype: It is likely a read error, because the conserved phenylalanine at the end of the CDR3 is missing. This chain connects TRBV28 to TRBJ2-7; D perhaps matches TRBD1 (6 bases). This CDR3 contains 16 residues. The V gene lost 5 bases and the J gene lost 5 bases, with 22 bases spanning the gap. CDR1 and CDR2 from the germline V gene are MDHEN and SYDVKM. The chain's CDR3 is CASSHLGQTTTHEQYL. CDR3 DNA: TGTGCCAGCAGTCACCTCGGACAGACCACAACCCACGAGCAGTACCTC.

This clonotype has only one observation. The chain has TRBV7-6 and TRBJ2-1; either TRBD1 or TRBD2 may fit D (5 bases each). The germline gives CDR1 SGHVS, CDR2 FNYEAQ. The CDR3 consists of 15 residues. The ends were cut back, 5 bases at V and 6 bases at J, with 17 bases in the middle. The CDR3 sequence is CASSLRDPEGNEQFF. DNA of the CDR3: TGTGCCAGCAGCCTCCGGGACCCAGAGGGCAATGAGCAGTTCTTC.

This sequence joins TRBV20-1 and TRBJ2-7, with D unresolved. V was clipped by 3 bases and J by 0 bases, with 9 bases between them. Germline assignment: CDR1 DFQATT and CDR2 SNEGSKA (reference sequence). This CDR3 comprises 13 residues. The CDR3 DNA follows: TGCAGTGCTAGGGCTAGTGGCTCCTACGAGCAGTACTTC. It is translated as CSARASGSYEQYF.

A word on this clonotype: The limits of the CDR3 on the DNA are not certain, so only TCRdb's listed CDR3 is given. The chain links TRBV2 to TRBJ1-5. The germline CDR1 and CDR2 sequences are SNHLY and FYNNEI. Both ends counted, the CDR3 spans 16 residues. The CDR3 loop is CASSVGWGGGNKPKHF.

On this clonotype itself: At one of its ends the junction is not consistent with the germline gene, which may arise from a read error. The rearrangement links TRBV5-1 to TRBJ2-1; perhaps TRBD2 as D (5 bases). In germline, CDR1 is SGHRS, CDR2 YFSETQ. This CDR3 region has 15 residues. CDR3 nucleotide sequence: TGTGCCAGCAGCGTGGAGGCGGGCTCCACCAATGAGCAGTTCTTC. It specifies CASSVEAGSTNEQFF.

This clonotype was recorded many times. One junction end does not reproduce the germline sequence, and a read error may be involved. The chain carries TRBV4-1 and TRBJ1-1; D is undetermined. The length of the CDR3 is 15 residues. Germline CDR1 is MGHRA and CDR2 is YSYEKL. The CDR3 DNA reads as TGTGCCAGCAGCCAACCCCAGGTAGCATACACTGAAGCTTTCTTT. Translated: CASSQPQVAYTEAFF.

The chain has TRBV11-2 and TRBJ2-2; no reliable D call. Germline V gives CDR1 SGHAT, CDR2 FQNNGV. Between the trimmed V and J ends, which lost 0 bases and 7 bases, there was a span of 9 bases. The CDR3 sequence is 14 residues long. The CDR3 coding sequence is TGTGCCAGCAGCTTAGATGCAGGTCACGGGGAGCTGTTTTTT. Translation: CASSLDAGHGELFF.

The chain uses TRBV20-1 and TRBJ2-5; D not certain. The germline CDR1 and CDR2 sequences are DFQATT and SNEGSKA (reference sequence). The CDR3 has 12 amino acids. Trimming took 1 base from V and 10 from J, leaving 13 bases between them. The CDR3 region is CSARGIRGDQYF. CDR3 coding DNA: TGCAGTGCTAGAGGGATCCGTGGGGACCAGTACTTC.

At least ten counts were recorded for this clonotype. The V gene is TRBV25-1, the J gene TRBJ2-1; D gene unclear. CDR1 is MGHDK and CDR2 is SYGVNS in the germline V gene. The V and J ends lost 2 bases and 1 base respectively, with 3 bases between them. The CDR3 is made up of 13 amino acids. In nucleotides, the CDR3 is TGTGCCAGCAGTGAACAATCCTACAATGAGCAGTTCTTC. The encoded protein is CASSEQSYNEQFF.

A few counts support this clonotype. This chain links TRBV7-9 with TRBJ1-2; D is unresolved. V lost 2 bases and J 7 bases, leaving 11 bases between the germline ends. Germline-derived CDR1 and CDR2 are SEHNR and FQNEAQ (reference sequence). The CDR3 sequence is 13 residues long. The CDR3 loop is CASSLSAGRGYTF. In DNA form, the CDR3 reads TGTGCCAGCAGCTTATCGGCAGGACGTGGCTACACCTTC.

On this clonotype itself: A read error may produce the germline difference seen at one junction end. This CDR3 is CASRIGAGWTQYF. The CDR3, as DNA: TGTGCCAGTAGAATAGGGGCAGGGTGGACCCAGTACTTC. The rearrangement joins TRBV19 to TRBJ2-5; D perhaps matches TRBD1 (5 bases). The CDR3 runs to 13 residues. Germline V CDR1 and CDR2: LNHDA, SQIVND (reference sequence). Looking up the rest from reference TRBV19 and TRBJ2-5 gives the full variable domain: DGGITQSPKYLFRKEGQNVTLSCEQNLNHDAMYWYRQDPGQGLRLIYYSQIVNDFQKGDIAEGYSVSREKKESFPLTVTSAQKNPTAFYLCASRIGAGWTQYFGPGTRLLVL.

This chain uses TRBV7-9 with TRBJ2-7, with 10 bases aligning to TRBD1. V dropped 1 base and J dropped 7; count of bases not matched to a gene: 10. Germline loops: CDR1 SEHNR, CDR2 FQNEAQ (reference sequence). This CDR3 comprises 16 residues. The CDR3 loop is CASSLELRQGAGEQYF. The CDR3 DNA reads TGTGCCAGCAGCTTAGAGCTAAGACAGGGGGCAGGGGAGCAGTACTTC.

The rearrangement uses TRBV19 and TRBJ1-5; no reliable D call. CDR1 and CDR2 (germline): LNHDA, SQIVND (reference sequence). Trimming pared 5 bases from V and 1 base from J, leaving 15 bases between. The CDR3 is 16 residues long. CDR3 sequence reads: CASSSLLAESNQPQHF. Here the CDR3 DNA reads TGTGCCAGTAGTTCCCTCTTGGCCGAAAGCAATCAGCCCCAGCATTTT.

This clonotype came up many times. This chain uses TRBV20-1 with TRBJ2-3, with 10 nucleotides matching TRBD2. J was trimmed by 4 bases and V by 3 bases; bases with no gene match: 7. Germline CDR1 is DFQATT and CDR2 is SNEGSKA (reference sequence). The CDR3 spans 15 residues. The CDR3 protein is CSARILAGDSDTQYF. CDR3 DNA sequence: TGCAGTGCTAGGATCCTAGCGGGAGACTCAGATACGCAGTATTTT.

The chain employs TRBV11-2 and TRBJ2-5; TRBD1 is a possible D gene (6 bases). Looked up from germline, CDR1 is SGHAT and CDR2 is FQNNGV. V lost 4 bases and J 4 bases, leaving 13 bases between the germline ends. This CDR3 is 14 amino acids long. The CDR3 DNA sequence: TGTGCCAGCAGCTCCCCCTCAGGGGTAGAGACCCAGTACTTC. Its protein is CASSSPSGVETQYF.

The chain employs TRBV5-1 and TRBJ1-6; D may be TRBD1 (5 bases). Trimming removed 2 bases from V and 10 bases from J, with 13 bases in between. Looked up from germline, CDR1 is SGHRS and CDR2 is YFSETQ. CDR3 size: 14 residues. The CDR3 is CASSFTGPGSPLHF. CDR3 nucleotides: TGCGCCAGCAGCTTTACAGGCCCGGGGTCACCCCTCCACTTT.

With regard to this clonotype: This may come from a read error, since a much larger clone is one base off. The chain employs TRBV2 and TRBJ2-7; no firm D call. This CDR3 is 10 amino acids long. Deletions cut 6 bases from V and 2 bases from J, with 2 bases between. Looked up from germline, CDR1 is SNHLY and CDR2 is FYNNEI. As DNA, the CDR3 is TGTGCCAGCAGGCCCTACGAGCAGTACTTC. It yields the protein CASRPYEQYF.

This clonotype was seen a handful of times. The chain couples TRBV19 to TRBJ2-1; D unclear. The germline gives CDR1 LNHDA, CDR2 SQIVND (reference sequence). The CDR3 runs 13 residues. The V and J ends lost 1 base and 7 bases respectively, with 8 bases between them. In DNA form, the CDR3 reads TGTGCCAGTAGTATAGGGGGAAGAAATGAGCAGTTCTTC. This encodes CASSIGGRNEQFF. The variable domain in full, completed from reference TRBV19 and TRBJ2-1, reads DGGITQSPKYLFRKEGQNVTLSCEQNLNHDAMYWYRQDPGQGLRLIYYSQIVNDFQKGDIAEGYSVSREKKESFPLTVTSAQKNPTAFYLCASSIGGRNEQFFGPGTRLTVL.

This sequence joins TRBV2 and TRBJ2-5, with 8 bases fitting TRBD2. Germline V lookup: CDR1 SNHLY, CDR2 FYNNEI. This CDR3 is built from 12 residues. Trimming took 10 bases from V and 5 from J; bases not matched to a gene: 6. DNA for the CDR3: TGTGCCACCTCACTAGCGGTTGAGACCCAGTACTTC. Amino acids: CATSLAVETQYF. Complete variable domain (other parts from reference TRBV2 and TRBJ2-5): EPEVTQTPSHQVTQMGQEVILRCVPISNHLYFYWYRQILGQKVEFLVSFYNNEISEKSEIFDDQFSVERPDGSNFTLKIRSTKLEDSAMYFCATSLAVETQYFGPGTRLLVL.